The 4 T cell receptor beta chains presented below share a single source sample, sequenced in a study of T cells after yellow fever vaccination. In TCRdb, the 5' RACE reads were re-called with MiXCR into one record per CDR3 protein. Of roughly 240,000 distinct CDR3 sequences listed, 6% to 8% are singletons. The source was CD4+ T cells sorted from PBMCs, collected on the day of the yellow fever booster vaccination. The receptors derive from a man aged 30 to 39 who received the YFV17D yellow fever vaccine.

This clonotype was counted many times. The rearrangement uses TRBV5-1 and TRBJ2-7; possibly TRBD1 for D (6 bases). CDR3 length: 13 residues. CDR1 SGHRS and CDR2 YFSETQ come from the germline V gene. V lost 4 bases and J 7 bases, leaving 15 bases between the germline ends. DNA for the CDR3: TGCGCCAGCAGCGGTGGCCAGGGGAGAGAGCAGTACTTC. It is translated as CASSGGQGREQYF.

This clonotype occurred many times. This rearrangement joins TRBV7-6 to TRBJ2-5; a weak D match, TRBD2 (5 bases). V lost 1 base and J 1 base, leaving 10 bases between the germline ends. This CDR3 has 15 amino acids. CDR1 SGHVS and CDR2 FNYEAQ come from the germline V gene. For the CDR3, the DNA is TGTGCCAGCAGCTTAGAAATACGGGGCCAAGAGACCCAGTACTTC. It is translated as CASSLEIRGQETQYF.

There are many counts of this clonotype. This chain joins TRBV12-3 or TRBV12-4 and TRBJ2-5; D uncertain. V dropped 5 bases and J dropped 5 bases, with 6 bases sitting between them. The CDR3 loop spans 11 amino acids. CDR3 protein: CASSPRETQYF. The CDR3 coding sequence is TGTGCCAGCAGTCCCCGTGAGACCCAGTACTTC.

This clonotype was detected a few times. V gene TRBV7-3 combines with J gene TRBJ2-3; 7 bases are shared with TRBD1. Germline V gene data show CDR1 as SGHTA and CDR2 as FQGTGA. The V and J ends lost 5 bases and 6 bases, in that order; junction bases with no gene match: 8. This CDR3 has 14 amino acids. CDR3 in DNA: TGTGCCAGCAGCCTGGACAGGACTTACGATACGCAGTATTTT. It specifies CASSLDRTYDTQYF.